Below, 21 T cell receptor beta chains from the same sample are listed, as sequenced in a study of beta chain features in type 1 diabetes. Their specific antigens are unknown. Notes on the study in general: In all four CD4+ subsets, TCRB CDR3 length was significantly, moderately reduced in type 1 diabetes.

Sequencing targeted expressed TCRB transcripts, as all isolated RNA had been reverse transcribed. Sequencing used immunoSEQ multiplex PCR; TCRdb keeps in-frame clones, though not all of them. The sample carries roughly 730,000 clones, around an eighth recorded once. Sequencing used naive CD4+ T cells from blood. These receptors came from a man younger than 35 with type 1 diabetes.

The chain combines TRBV4-1 with TRBJ1-2, with TRBD1 as a possible D gene (5 bases). The CDR3 totals 15 residues. From germline, CDR1 is MGHRA and CDR2 YSYEKL. The V and J ends lost 4 bases and 4 bases respectively, with 16 bases between them. CDR3 in amino acids: CASSPSGTAVYGYTF. For the CDR3, the DNA is TGCGCCAGCAGCCCCTCGGGGACCGCAGTCTATGGCTACACCTTC.

The rearrangement links TRBV7-2 to TRBJ2-3; TRBD2 matches 9 bases. The CDR3 totals 14 residues. Trimming cost V 8 bases and J 5 bases; bases outside gene matches: 8. The germline CDR1 and CDR2 sequences are SGHTA and FQGNSA. The CDR3 protein is CASLRRRGGDTQYF. CDR3 in DNA: TGTGCCAGCCTCCGGAGGCGGGGGGGAGATACGCAGTATTTT.

This clone turned up a few times. CDR3 sequence (DNA): TGTGCCAGCAGCTTAGGTGGGGAAAATTCACCCCTCCACTTT. It specifies CASSLGGENSPLHF. The chain recombines TRBV7-9 with TRBJ1-6; the D is unclear. The germline V gene encodes CDR1 SEHNR and CDR2 FQNEAQ (reference sequence). This CDR3 has 14 amino acids. V was pared by 1 base and J by 7 bases, with 8 bases between.

This clone was observed a handful of times. The chain uses TRBV6-1 and TRBJ1-1; D is ambiguous. Germline V gene data show CDR1 as MNHNS and CDR2 as SASEGT. The CDR3 has 12 amino acids. The ends were cut back, 5 bases at V and 1 base at J, with 5 bases in the middle. CDR3 loop: CASSPENTEAFF. The CDR3, as DNA: TGTGCCAGCAGTCCGGAGAACACTGAAGCTTTCTTT.

The CDR3 DNA reads as TGTGCCAGCAACCGGGGACTCGGGGAGACCCAGTACTTC. Protein product: CASNRGLGETQYF. The genes are TRBV6-1 and TRBJ2-5; D may be TRBD2 (6 bases). V lost 7 bases and J lost 5, with 14 bases in between. CDR3 length equals 13 residues. CDR1 and CDR2 (germline): MNHNS, SASEGT.

To note about this clone: At one boundary the junction diverges from the germline segment, which might be a read error. V gene TRBV2 combines with J gene TRBJ2-7; TRBD1 might be the D (5 bases). The germline V gene has CDR1 SNHLY and CDR2 FYNNEI. The CDR3 totals 12 residues. The DNA of the CDR3 is TGTGCCAGCAGTGCCCCGGGCCAGGGATTGATCTTC. This sequence encodes CASSAPGQGLIF. Based on the CDR3 plus reference TRBV2 and TRBJ2-7, the full variable domain is EPEVTQTPSHQVTQMGQEVILRCVPISNHLYFYWYRQILGQKVEFLVSFYNNEISEKSEIFDDQFSVERPDGSNFTLKIRSTKLEDSAMYFCASSAPGQGLIFGPGTRLTVT.

This clone was seen a few times. The chain recombines TRBV30 with TRBJ1-2, with D uncertain. Looked up from germline, CDR1 is GTSNPN and CDR2 is SVGIG (reference sequence). Trimming took off 2 bases at V and 4 bases at J, with 8 bases between the two ends. The length of the CDR3 is 12 residues. CDR3 amino acids: CAWSTRGYGYTF. Written as DNA, the CDR3 is TGTGCCTGGAGTACTCGGGGCTATGGCTACACCTTC.

This clone showed up just a few times. The CDR3 sequence is CASSPKGGNYGYTF. In DNA form, the CDR3 reads TGTGCCAGCAGCCCCAAGGGGGGAAACTATGGCTACACCTTC. The V call is TRBV9, the J call TRBJ1-2; D perhaps matches TRBD1 (6 bases). The length of the CDR3 is 14 residues. CDR1 and CDR2 (germline): SGDLS, YYNGEE. Trimming stripped 4 bases from V and 2 bases from J, with 12 bases between.

Only a few counts were recorded for this clone. Other DNA variants within this sample encode the same CDR3. In DNA form, the CDR3 reads TGTGCCTGGAGTGTACTTGACAGGAACACTGAAGCTTTCTTT. Amino acids: CAWSVLDRNTEAFF. The V and J genes are TRBV30 and TRBJ1-1; D is perhaps TRBD1 (5 bases). The CDR3 has 14 residues. Trimming pared 0 bases from V and 1 base from J, leaving 9 bases between. Germline values: CDR1 GTSNPN, CDR2 SVGIG (reference sequence).

This sequence joins TRBV6-1 and TRBJ2-7, with D unclear. This CDR3 region has 14 residues. CDR1 and CDR2 from the germline V gene are MNHNS and SASEGT. Trimming shortened V by 7 bases and J by 0 bases, and 13 bases separated the two germline ends. The CDR3 DNA is TGTGCCAGCAAAAGAGAATTATCCTCCTACGAGCAGTACTTC. It codes for CASKRELSSYEQYF.

The genes are TRBV28 and TRBJ2-2; possibly TRBD1 or TRBD2 for D (6 bases each). CDR3 length: 17 amino acids. V dropped 7 bases and J dropped 1 base, with 19 bases sitting between them. Germline V gene sequence: CDR1 MDHEN, CDR2 SYDVKM. The CDR3 DNA is TGTGCCAGCACCCAAGAAAGGGGGGTGAAGAACACCGGGGAGCTGTTTTTT. The encoded protein is CASTQERGVKNTGELFF. The full variable domain, in which reference TRBV28 and TRBJ2-2 provide the parts outside the CDR3, is DVKVTQSSRYLVKRTGEKVFLECVQDMDHENMFWYRQDPGLGLRLIYFSYDVKMKEKGDIPEGYSVSREKKERFSLILESASTNQTSMYLCASTQERGVKNTGELFFGEGSRLTVL.

The chain carries TRBV6-1 and TRBJ1-2, with TRBD1 as a possible D gene (5 bases). V gave up 6 bases and J gave up 4 bases, with 15 bases separating them. There are 14 residues in the CDR3. Germline V CDR1 and CDR2: MNHNS, SASEGT. CDR3 sequence (DNA): TGTGCCAGCAGCCCGAACCCAGGGAGCTATGGCTACACCTTC. Translated, it gives CASSPNPGSYGYTF.

This sequence joins TRBV5-1 and TRBJ1-1, with 8 bases fitting TRBD1. Germline CDR1 and CDR2: SGHRS and YFSETQ. V gave up 4 bases and J gave up 3 bases; unmatched junction bases: 8. The CDR3 runs to 15 residues. In DNA form, the CDR3 reads TGCGCCAGCAGCGTGGGGGACAGGACTTACACTGAAGCTTTCTTT. Translated, it gives CASSVGDRTYTEAFF. Based on the CDR3 plus reference TRBV5-1 and TRBJ1-1, the full variable domain is KAGVTQTPRYLIKTRGQQVTLSCSPISGHRSVSWYQQTPGQGLQFLFEYFSETQRNKGNFPGRFSGRQFSNSRSEMNVSTLELGDSALYLCASSVGDRTYTEAFFGQGTRLTVV.

The CDR3 DNA sequence: TGTGCCAGCAGCTTAGTGGGGCGCGGCGGAACAGGAGGGCTCCGAGAGCAGTACTTC. It translates to CASSLVGRGGTGGLREQYF. This chain uses TRBV7-9 with TRBJ2-7, with D possibly matching TRBD2 (6 bases). The CDR3 has 19 amino acids. Germline V CDR1 and CDR2: SEHNR, FQNEAQ (reference sequence). The V end lost 1 base, the J end lost 7 bases, and 29 bases lay between the germline ends.

The chain joins TRBV19 to TRBJ2-5, with TRBD1 as a possible D gene (6 bases). Germline CDR1 is LNHDA and CDR2 is SQIVND (reference sequence). The V and J ends lost 10 bases and 5 bases respectively, with 17 bases between them. The CDR3 runs to 13 residues. The CDR3 is CATKTGSGETQYF. DNA for the CDR3: TGTGCCACCAAAACAGGGTCGGGGGAGACCCAGTACTTC.

The rearrangement uses TRBV6-6 and TRBJ1-1; TRBD1 might be the D (5 bases). Trimming pared 3 bases from V and 5 bases from J, leaving 13 bases between. Germline assignment: CDR1 MNHNY and CDR2 SVGAGI (reference sequence). The CDR3 loop spans 14 amino acids. Here the CDR3 reads CASSYPTGGTEAFF. The CDR3 DNA sequence: TGTGCCAGCAGTTATCCGACGGGGGGGACTGAAGCTTTCTTT.

This chain links TRBV9 with TRBJ1-1; D unresolved. The germline gives CDR1 SGDLS, CDR2 YYNGEE. The CDR3 length is 13 residues. V lost 5 bases and J 2 bases, leaving 10 bases between the germline ends. CDR3 in DNA: TGTGCCAGCAGGCGGACGGAAAACACTGAAGCTTTCTTT. It is translated as CASRRTENTEAFF.

V and J are TRBV30 and TRBJ1-2; D not certain. The germline V gene has CDR1 GTSNPN and CDR2 SVGIG (reference sequence). V was clipped by 7 bases and J by 7 bases, with 19 bases between them. The CDR3 contains 13 residues. CDR3 region: CALHPGSPGGYTF. The CDR3 DNA reads TGTGCCTTGCACCCGGGGTCCCCTGGTGGCTACACCTTC. Full variable domain (rest looked up from reference TRBV30 and TRBJ1-2): SQTIHQWPATLVQPVGSPLSLECTVEGTSNPNLYWYRQAAGRGLQLLFYSVGIGQISSEVPQNLSASRPQDRQFILSSKKLLLSDSGFYLCALHPGSPGGYTFGSGTRLTVV.

This clone occurred once. This sequence joins TRBV7-2 and TRBJ1-2; TRBD1 agrees at 7 bases. Trimming removed 5 bases from V and 4 bases from J; junction bases left unmatched: 4. Germline V gene data show CDR1 as SGHTA and CDR2 as FQGNSA. CDR3 length: 13 amino acids. CDR3 residues: CASSPRDSYGYTF. The CDR3 DNA is TGTGCCAGCAGCCCCCGGGACAGCTATGGCTACACCTTC.

This clone was counted a few times. The genes are TRBV2 and TRBJ2-2; no firm D call. The CDR3 spans 15 residues. Germline assignment: CDR1 SNHLY and CDR2 FYNNEI. V dropped 6 bases and J dropped 6 bases, with 17 bases sitting between them. The CDR3 sequence: CASRERLIVPGELFF. CDR3 nucleotide sequence: TGTGCCAGCAGGGAACGACTCATTGTACCCGGGGAGCTGTTTTTT.

V and J are TRBV7-8 and TRBJ1-1, with TRBD1 as a possible D gene (6 bases). Trimming shortened V by 3 bases and J by 1 base, and 15 bases separated the two germline ends. From germline, CDR1 is SGHVS and CDR2 FQNEAQ. CDR3 length equals 16 residues. The CDR3 nucleotides read TGTGCCAGCAGCTTGGTAGTGGGACACGGGAACACTGAAGCTTTCTTT. It encodes CASSLVVGHGNTEAFF.